The subject of this entry is one T cell receptor beta chain. The antigen this receptor binds is unknown. Nothing much larger sits one base from this clone, and base qualities are not available. Its CDR3 holds 13 amino acids, cysteine through phenylalanine. The sequence is cut down to CDR3 DNA, 39 bases in frame from base 1. Clipping removes 7 bases from V and 8 bases from J, with 12 as the unmatched junction base count. CDR1 and CDR2 are drawn from the germline V gene: SGDLS, YYNGEE. Using the deep immunoSEQ assay, TCR CDR3 regions were amplified from genomic DNA by multiplex PCR. Extracted genomic DNA from each cell subset was distributed evenly across all wells of several immunoSEQ 96-well plates, and each plate was treated as a replicate. Each replicate PCR for sorted subsets received around 200 ng genomic DNA, equal to about 30,000 T cell genomes. Purified libraries were measured with a Qubit 3.0 fluorometer, size-checked on a Bioanalyzer 2100, and measured again with the KAPA Library Quantification kit. Each immunoSEQ 96-well plate was sequenced on its own single-read 150-cycle Illumina NextSeq 550 flow cell. In the authors' own workflow: Because the immunoSEQ output held only junctional sequences and lacked quality scores, the filtering could not match the filtering applied to full-length reads. Sequences were annotated with PyIR, a Python wrapper for IgBLAST v1.9, and V/J genes and CDR3 were assigned using IMGT germline references. Any read was removed if the V/J assignment was weak (E-value above 1e-6), the CDR3 was missing, or the read contained stop codons, out-of-frame junctions, or ambiguous translated residues. V3J clonotypes were defined as sequences sharing the same inferred V gene, J gene, and CDR3 amino acid sequence. To compute the percentage overlap between repertoires, the number of shared unique clonotypes was divided by the size of the smaller repertoire. Richness of each repertoire was evaluated using RTK rarefaction, the Chao1 estimator, and Recon v2.1 estimates of unobserved clonotypes. Generation probabilities were computed with OLGA for all TCRbeta clonotypes obtained by the gDNA method from four donors. TCRdb holds this immuneACCESS table with in-frame rearrangements only. Some clones are missing; in checked studies, unresolved V genes explain under half, and the rest has no known cause. D and trimming were read from the DNA, whereas the V and J calls and clone size are those reported in that table. The table for this sample lists some 2,400,000 clones; approximately 94% of them were counted only once. The ten largest clones represent approximately 0.13% of the sample.

The donors were healthy, HIV-negative adults with no recently reported acute infections or vaccinations. Every donor was a Caucasian adult residing in Nashville, Tennessee, USA. Magnetic negative selection was used to enrich CD4+ T cells, after which naive cells were positively selected on CD45RA and the negative fraction became the memory subset. Blood was collected by leukapheresis, and PBMCs were isolated by Ficoll-Histopaque density gradient centrifugation and then cryopreserved in liquid nitrogen vapor phase. Analytical flow cytometry was used to check the purity and quantity of each magnetically sorted T cell population. Genomic DNA was isolated from each sorted fraction and quantified by UV absorbance on a Nanodrop 2000c. The data derive from a study of shared clonotypes between healthy human individuals (dated by TCRdb to about 2020). Study-wide context: Three men and a couple of women, aged 18 to 49 years, made up the cohort. To estimate repertoire size and how much clonotype sharing occurs between individuals, the study deeply sequenced the blood TCR repertoires of roughly 5 healthy adults. For each donor, CD4 naive and CD4 memory were each run on three plates, CD8 naive on two plates, and CD8 memory on one plate. To increase sequencing depth and limit assay-specific biases, different laboratories used diverse techniques to prepare libraries and sequence TCR repertoires. Per donor, leukapheresis produced somewhere between about 0.9 and 9.5 billion PBMCs.

The investigation overall reported the following: Across a few donors, approximately 4.9% of naive CD4, over 3% of naive CD8, about 2.3% of memory CD4, and approximately 0.4% of memory CD8 clonotypes were shared. The genetic and exposure-history diversity represented was limited by the small number of donors. Sampling was restricted to blood, and TCR repertoires in tissue are likely to differ from TCR repertoires in blood. Even with the large sequencing depth, rarefaction of the sorted-subset datasets indicated that sequencing was incomplete. Compared with non-shared clonotypes, clonotypes shared by all four sorted-subset donors had higher generation probabilities. Based on pairwise subsampling, the degree of clonotype sharing among donors was expected to be affected by sequencing depth. Larger estimated clonotype richness was generally found for naive subsets than for memory subsets.

The chain is made from TRBV9 and TRBJ2-7, with TRBD2 matching 7 junction bases. Sequenced: naive CD4+ T cells sorted from blood. The cell subset or site label of this sample denotes: CD45RA+ positively selected. This clonotype was obtained from a man between 18 and 35 years old in good health. The CDR3 amino acid sequence is: CASLLAAFIKQYF. In nucleotides, the sequence is TGTGCCAGCCTTCTAGCGGCCTTTATAAAGCAGTACTTC.